This entry lists 21 T cell receptor beta chains sequenced from one sample in a study of spatial heterogeneity in lung cancer (dated by TCRdb to the late 2010s). The time point label of this sample denotes: sample taken at primary tumor resection. Whole RNA extracted from tumor and nontumor lung tissue, or from cryopreserved PBMC samples, was used for TCR sequencing without cell sorting. Library construction relied on 5' RACE. The reads were generated on a NextSeq 500. The public reads were reprocessed in TCRdb via fastp at Q25 and MiXCR, keeping in-frame beta chains. Every distinct CDR3 protein forms one entry, paired with its most common genes and DNA. The sample has about 5,400 distinct CDR3 sequences on record, approximately 30% of them singletons. In total, the top ten clones hold around 3.3% of the sample. Here the sequenced sample was PBMCs, taken at surgery. Receptor source: a female donor with early-stage non-small cell lung cancer.

This clonotype was seen a handful of times. The size of this beta chain means little, since it is a stray read in a library made for alpha chains. The J gene is TRBJ2-6, the V gene TRBV20-1, with D perhaps TRBD1 or TRBD2 (5 bases each). This CDR3 comprises 15 residues. The V end was cut by 1 base, the J end by 3 bases, with 10 bases between. Per germline, CDR1 DFQATT and CDR2 SNEGSKA (reference sequence). The CDR3 loop is CSARGQRDGANVLTF. The DNA of the CDR3 is TGCAGTGCTAGAGGACAGAGGGATGGGGCCAACGTCCTGACTTTC.

As concerns this clonotype: The library was built for alpha chains, so this beta chain is an off-target read and its size means little. CDR3 amino acids: CASSLNGRGPSYEQYF. CDR3 in DNA: TGTGCCAGCAGCTTAAACGGGCGGGGCCCCTCCTACGAGCAGTACTTC. The chain employs TRBV11-1 and TRBJ2-7; a weak D match, TRBD2 (6 bases). This CDR3 spans 16 amino acids. The V end was cut by 2 bases, the J end by 0 bases, with 14 bases between. Germline CDR1 and CDR2: SGHAT and FQDESV (reference sequence).

For this clonotype: This beta chain appears as a stray read in a library generated for alpha chains; its size is not informative. The chain has TRBV9 and TRBJ2-1; 10 bases are a match to TRBD1. The CDR3 runs 16 residues. Unmatched junction bases numbered 15, after V lost 6 bases and J lost 9 bases. From germline, CDR1 is SGDLS and CDR2 YYNGEE. The CDR3 is CASNPTGDRGIGEQFF. CDR3 DNA: TGTGCCAGCAACCCCACCGGGGACAGGGGCATTGGTGAGCAGTTCTTC.

Turning to this clonotype: This beta chain is an off-target read within a library intended for alpha chains, so its frequency means little. The chain links TRBV24-1 to TRBJ2-1; D is ambiguous. V was cut by 3 bases and J by 1 base, with 9 bases left in between. The CDR3 is 15 amino acids. Germline V CDR1 and CDR2: KGHDR, SFDVKD. Here the CDR3 DNA reads TGTGCCACCAGTGATGTTCGTGGTTCCTACAATGAGCAGTTCTTC. Protein: CATSDVRGSYNEQFF.

As regards this clonotype: The library was built for alpha chains, so this beta chain is an off-target read and its size means little. The rearrangement links TRBV5-1 to TRBJ2-6, with D maybe TRBD1 (6 bases). V was pared by 1 base and J by 2 bases, with 7 bases between. CDR3 length equals 15 residues. CDR1 is SGHRS, CDR2 YFSETQ, per germline. CDR3 coding DNA: TGCGCCAGCAGCTTGCCAGGGGCTGGGGCCAACGTCCTGACTTTC. Translating it yields CASSLPGAGANVLTF.

This clonotype came up a few times. This beta chain appears as a stray read in a library generated for alpha chains; its size is not informative. J is TRBJ2-7 and V is TRBV15, with a weak D call TRBD1 (6 bases). Trimming took 0 bases from V and 2 from J, leaving 11 bases between them. The CDR3 contains 15 residues. CDR1 and CDR2 (germline): LNHNV, YYDKDF (reference sequence). As DNA, the CDR3 is TGTGCCACCAGCAGAGATGTGGGGGCTCCCTACGAGCAGTACTTC. The encoded protein is CATSRDVGAPYEQYF.

On this clonotype: With a much larger clone just one base away, this may be a read error. This beta chain represents an off-target read in a library built for alpha chains; its size is of limited meaning. The chain links TRBV29-1 to TRBJ2-7; no reliable D call. The CDR3 is 10 residues long. CDR1 is SQVTM and CDR2 is ANQGSEA in the germline V gene. CDR3 DNA: TGCGGCGTTGGGACCTACGAGCAGTACTTC. The encoded protein is CGVGTYEQYF.

Notes on this clonotype: Because this beta chain is a stray read in a library intended to capture alpha chains, its abundance should not be given much weight. The chain joins TRBV7-9 to TRBJ2-4, with D tentatively TRBD2 (5 bases). Deletions cut 1 base from V and 8 bases from J, with 18 bases between. This CDR3 has 16 amino acids. Germline-derived CDR1 and CDR2 are SEHNR and FQNEAQ (reference sequence). The CDR3 region has the DNA TGTGCCAGCAGCTTAGAATTCGGGAAGTTTCCTTACATTCAGTACTTC. Protein: CASSLEFGKFPYIQYF.

A note on this clonotype: This beta chain is a stray read from a library made for alpha chains; its abundance is not meaningful. This chain joins TRBV15 and TRBJ2-3, with a weak D call TRBD2 (5 bases). V shed 1 base and J shed 6 bases, with 14 bases lying between them. CDR1 is LNHNV and CDR2 is YYDKDF in the germline V gene (reference sequence). This CDR3 is 15 amino acids long. CDR3 in DNA: TGTGCCACCAGCAGAGTGGCTCAAACGGGGGATACGCAGTATTTT. This encodes CATSRVAQTGDTQYF.

This clonotype was observed a few times. This beta chain came through as a stray read in a library set up for alpha chains, and its size says little. The chain is built from TRBV29-1 and TRBJ2-5; D remains ambiguous. Deletions cut 4 bases from V and 0 bases from J, with 6 bases between. CDR3 length: 12 residues. Germline-derived CDR1 and CDR2 are SQVTM and ANQGSEA. The CDR3 nucleotides read TGCAGCGTTGTTTATTACCAAGAGACCCAGTACTTC. The encoded protein is CSVVYYQETQYF.

On this clonotype: The CDR3 carries no conserved terminal phenylalanine or tryptophan, so it likely arises from a read error. This beta chain was picked up by a library intended for alpha chains and is off target, so its count carries little meaning. V and J are TRBV6-5 and TRBJ2-7; a weak D match, TRBD2 (5 bases). This CDR3 has 14 amino acids. Trimming cost V 5 bases and J 3 bases, with 14 bases left between them. Germline V lookup: CDR1 MNHEY, CDR2 SVGAGI. The CDR3 nucleotides are TGTGCCAGCAGTCCATCCGACCGGGGCTACGAGCAGTACATC. It encodes CASSPSDRGYEQYI.

Concerning this clonotype itself: This beta chain appears as a stray read in a library generated for alpha chains; its size is not informative. The chain employs TRBV9 and TRBJ1-4, with D perhaps matching TRBD1 (6 bases). The CDR3 is made up of 15 amino acids. The germline V gene encodes CDR1 SGDLS and CDR2 YYNGEE. Trimming shortened V by 3 bases and J by 5 bases, and 14 bases separated the two germline ends. The CDR3 reads CASSAQGDWNEKLFF. The CDR3 DNA reads as TGTGCCAGCAGCGCACAGGGCGACTGGAATGAAAAACTGTTTTTT.

Of note for this clonotype: This beta chain was picked up by a library intended for alpha chains and is off target, so its count carries little meaning. The V call is TRBV2, the J call TRBJ2-1; D possibly uses TRBD1 or TRBD2 (6 bases each). Trimming removed 3 bases from V and 3 bases from J, with 15 bases in between. The CDR3 contains 16 residues. In germline, CDR1 is SNHLY, CDR2 FYNNEI. The CDR3 sequence is CASSDRGDPLYNEQFF. The CDR3, as DNA: TGTGCCAGCAGTGATAGGGGGGACCCTCTCTACAATGAGCAGTTCTTC.

A word on this clonotype: This beta chain appears as a stray read in a library generated for alpha chains; its size is not informative. The rearrangement links TRBV2 to TRBJ2-7; D is unclear. The ends were cut back, 1 base at V and 0 bases at J, with 7 bases in the middle. Germline V gene data show CDR1 as SNHLY and CDR2 as FYNNEI. The CDR3 spans 14 residues. The CDR3 is CASSEEVSSYEQYF. The CDR3 bases are TGTGCCAGCAGTGAAGAAGTATCCTCCTACGAGCAGTACTTC.

A remark on this clonotype: The library was designed around alpha chains, so this beta chain is a stray read whose abundance carries little weight. As DNA, the CDR3 is TGTGCCAGCAGTTTTTTGGGGAACGAGCAGTACTTC. Its protein product is CASSFLGNEQYF. The gene calls are TRBV12-3 or TRBV12-4 and TRBJ2-7, with no clear D. CDR3 length: 12 amino acids. The V end was cut by 3 bases, the J end by 5 bases, with 8 bases between.

This clonotype was seen a handful of times. The library was prepared for alpha chains; this beta chain is a stray read, so its frequency means little. This chain joins TRBV6-5 and TRBJ1-1, with 8 bases fitting TRBD1. Trimming removed 6 bases from V and 0 bases from J; junction bases left unmatched: 12. Germline assignment: CDR1 MNHEY and CDR2 SVGAGI. The CDR3 extends over 17 amino acids. CDR3 coding DNA: TGTGCCAGCAGGGCGGGACAGGCAGGGCCCATGAACACTGAAGCTTTCTTT. It encodes CASRAGQAGPMNTEAFF.

Concerning this clonotype: Found in a library prepared for alpha chains, this beta chain is an off-target read, and its abundance has little meaning. The rearrangement joins TRBV6-2 or TRBV6-3 to TRBJ2-2, with 10 bases fitting TRBD1. The CDR3 covers 15 residues. Germline-derived CDR1 and CDR2 are MNHEY and SVGEGT. J lost 6 bases, V lost 10 bases, and 11 bases had no gene match. The CDR3 coding sequence is TGTGCCACCCGGGACAGGGGAAGAGGGCCCGGGGAGCTGTTTTTT. Encoded protein: CATRDRGRGPGELFF.

In its sample, this clonotype was seen a few times. The library was designed around alpha chains, so this beta chain is a stray read whose abundance carries little weight. V usage is TRBV9 and J usage is TRBJ2-1; the D gene is possibly TRBD1 (6 bases). Trimming cost V 4 bases and J 2 bases, with 13 bases left between them. This CDR3 spans 15 amino acids. CDR1 and CDR2 from the germline V gene are SGDLS and YYNGEE. The CDR3 is CASSQGRAAYNEQFF. The CDR3 region has the DNA TGTGCCAGCAGCCAGGGGCGCGCCGCCTACAATGAGCAGTTCTTC.

On this clonotype itself: As an off-target read in a library built for alpha chains, this beta chain has a frequency of little significance. The chain combines TRBV6-6 with TRBJ1-6; 7 bases are shared with TRBD1. This CDR3 comprises 15 residues. The V segment lost 7 bases and the J segment 1 base; nucleotides outside the gene matches: 4. Per germline, CDR1 MNHNY and CDR2 SVGAGI (reference sequence). The CDR3 loop reads CASTLTGSYNSPLHF. The CDR3 DNA sequence: TGTGCCAGCACCCTGACAGGGTCCTATAATTCACCCCTCCACTTT.

A few counts support this clonotype. Found in a library prepared for alpha chains, this beta chain is an off-target read, and its abundance has little meaning. J is TRBJ2-1 and V is TRBV20-1; 9 positions agree with TRBD1. V shed 7 bases, J shed 0 bases, and the junction held 4 bases outside the gene matches. Germline V gene sequence: CDR1 DFQATT, CDR2 SNEGSKA (reference sequence). The CDR3 has 14 residues. The DNA for the CDR3 is TGCAGTGTGGGGACAGGGAGCTCCTACAATGAGCAGTTCTTC. It specifies CSVGTGSSYNEQFF.

This clonotype showed up just a few times. A library prepared for alpha chains yielded this beta chain as an off-target read; its size is of little meaning. This chain uses TRBV29-1 with TRBJ2-3, with 10 bases identical to TRBD2. V lost 6 bases to trimming and J lost 2 bases; unmatched junction nucleotides: 8. This CDR3 has 15 amino acids. CDR1 and CDR2 (germline): SQVTM, ANQGSEA. DNA for the CDR3: TGCAGCGTAGCGGGGGGGGCCCCATACACAGATACGCAGTATTTT. It specifies CSVAGGAPYTDTQYF.